These 18 T cell receptor beta chains were sequenced from one sample in a study of vaccination and CD4 T cells after COVID-19. This sample's treatment: roughly 11-day PBMC culture with coronavirus spike peptide pools or control peptides (ViraFEST assay). Sequence data for DNA of cultured CD4+ T cells were generated by the Oncomine TCR Beta short-read assay. One entry per CDR3 protein results from TCRdb running MiXCR on the PCR reads. The sample includes 20,000 to 25,000 distinct CDR3 sequences, 55% to 65% of them seen just once. What these receptors recognize is not known. Sequencing used CD4+ T cells from blood, cultured in vitro, obtained before SARS-CoV-2 vaccination. The receptors were sampled from a human donor who received a COVID-19 vaccine.

The chain combines TRBV6-5 with TRBJ1-5, with TRBD1 as a possible D gene (5 bases). The CDR3 consists of 16 residues. The germline gives CDR1 MNHEY, CDR2 SVGAGI. Between the trimmed V and J ends, which lost 0 bases and 7 bases, there was a span of 16 bases. CDR3 DNA: TGTGCCAGCAGTTACTCGGGTTGGGGGTGGGGCCAGCCCCAGCATTTT. This sequence encodes CASSYSGWGWGQPQHF.

The chain joins TRBV5-4 to TRBJ1-1; D is unresolved. The V gene lost 4 bases and the J gene lost 1 base, with 11 bases spanning the gap. Germline V gene lookup returns CDR1 SGHNT and CDR2 YYREEE (reference sequence). The length of the CDR3 is 14 residues. The CDR3 here is CASSPAGPNTEAFF. In nucleotides, the CDR3 is TGTGCCAGCAGCCCGGCTGGACCGAACACTGAAGCTTTCTTT.

The rearrangement joins TRBV25-1 to TRBJ1-2; D gene unclear. Germline V CDR1 and CDR2: MGHDK, SYGVNS. V was clipped by 3 bases and J by 2 bases, with 10 bases between them. The CDR3 consists of 14 residues. The CDR3 spells CASSEVRLNYGYTF. CDR3 sequence (DNA): TGTGCCAGCAGTGAGGTCAGACTCAACTATGGCTACACCTTC.

This clonotype was recorded only once. The chain recombines TRBV30 with TRBJ1-1; no definite D call. The germline V and J ends were trimmed by 4 bases and 3 bases, with 12 bases remaining between them. Per germline, CDR1 GTSNPN and CDR2 SVGIG (reference sequence). The CDR3 spans 13 residues. In DNA, the CDR3 is TGTGCCTGGACTGGCGGGATGTACACTGAAGCTTTCTTT. The encoded protein is CAWTGGMYTEAFF.

This chain connects TRBV7-8 to TRBJ2-3; D not certain. There are 12 residues in the CDR3. Germline V gene sequence: CDR1 SGHVS, CDR2 FQNEAQ. Deletions cut 2 bases from V and 4 bases from J, with 4 bases between. The CDR3 DNA reads as TGTGCCAGCAGCTTAATTTCAGATACGCAGTATTTT. It yields the protein CASSLISDTQYF.

This clonotype was found a few times. The genes are TRBV2 and TRBJ1-6; D uncertain. V was cut by 2 bases and J by 6 bases, with 11 bases left in between. The germline CDR1 and CDR2 sequences are SNHLY and FYNNEI. The CDR3 extends over 15 amino acids. The CDR3 is CASSESAGFNSPLHF. As DNA, the CDR3 is TGTGCCAGCAGTGAATCGGCAGGCTTTAATTCACCCCTCCACTTT.

This rearrangement joins TRBV6-1 to TRBJ1-1, with D unresolved. The V end lost 9 bases, the J end lost 4 bases, and 21 bases lay between the germline ends. Germline lookup yields CDR1 MNHNS and CDR2 SASEGT. There are 15 residues in the CDR3. CDR3: CASVPIRGSGTEAFF. Here the CDR3 DNA reads TGTGCCAGTGTCCCAATTCGGGGATCGGGCACTGAAGCTTTCTTT.

This chain connects TRBV7-2 to TRBJ1-2; weak D call: TRBD1 (6 bases). Germline assignment: CDR1 SGHTA and CDR2 FQGNSA. V lost 1 base to trimming and J lost 6 bases, with 18 bases between them. This CDR3 region has 16 residues. The CDR3, as DNA: TGTGCCAGCAGCTTAGTCGGTCGCAGGGGAGAAAATGGCTACACCTTC. It yields the protein CASSLVGRRGENGYTF.

The J gene is TRBJ1-2, the V gene TRBV5-1; tentative D call: TRBD1 (6 bases). Trimming stripped 0 bases from V and 5 bases from J, with 17 bases between. Germline V gene sequence: CDR1 SGHRS, CDR2 YFSETQ. This CDR3 has 16 amino acids. This CDR3 is CASSLVSGAGGYGYTF. The CDR3 bases are TGCGCCAGCAGCTTGGTTTCGGGGGCAGGAGGATATGGCTACACCTTC.

The J gene is TRBJ1-2, the V gene TRBV4-1, with D hard to call. The CDR3 is 17 residues long. V dropped 3 bases and J dropped 0 bases, with 17 bases sitting between them. The germline CDR1 and CDR2 sequences are MGHRA and YSYEKL. CDR3 in DNA: TGCGCCAGCAGCCAGGGGTACTTCGGACGTTCTAACTATGGCTACACCTTC. Its translation: CASSQGYFGRSNYGYTF.

CDR3 sequence reads: CASSAPRGAYEQYF. The CDR3 DNA is TGTGCCAGCAGCGCGCCCAGGGGTGCGTACGAGCAGTACTTC. The J gene is TRBJ2-7, the V gene TRBV11-3; D might be TRBD1 (6 bases). V was pared by 5 bases and J by 4 bases, with 15 bases between. From germline, CDR1 is SGHNT and CDR2 YENEEA. CDR3 length equals 14 residues.

The chain has TRBV20-1 and TRBJ1-3; 8 bases are a match to TRBD1. V lost 3 bases, J lost 2 bases, and 0 bases stayed unmatched. Germline lookup yields CDR1 DFQATT and CDR2 SNEGSKA (reference sequence). CDR3 length: 13 residues. The CDR3 spells CSARDRAGNTIYF. The CDR3 DNA follows: TGCAGTGCTAGGGACAGGGCTGGAAACACCATATATTTT.

The chain couples TRBV20-1 to TRBJ1-5; D gene unclear. The CDR3 is 15 residues long. Trimming took off 4 bases at V and 0 bases at J, with 13 bases between the two ends. CDR1 and CDR2 (germline): DFQATT, SNEGSKA (reference sequence). CDR3 sequence reads: CSATPTSYSNQPQHF. CDR3 DNA sequence: TGCAGTGCTACCCCTACAAGTTATAGCAATCAGCCCCAGCATTTT.

The V gene is TRBV19, the J gene TRBJ1-1; D ambiguous. Deletions cut 6 bases from V and 1 base from J, with 6 bases between. Looked up from germline, CDR1 is LNHDA and CDR2 is SQIVND (reference sequence). This CDR3 has 12 amino acids. The CDR3 DNA reads TGTGCCAGTAGAAAGAGGAACACTGAAGCTTTCTTT. Amino acids: CASRKRNTEAFF.

The chain employs TRBV2 and TRBJ1-1, with TRBD1 matching 9 bases. The V gene end was trimmed by 9 bases and the J gene end by 3 bases; junction bases not matched to a gene: 8. Looked up from germline, CDR1 is SNHLY and CDR2 is FYNNEI. The CDR3 spans 14 residues. DNA for the CDR3: TGTGCCAGTACAGGGGGCGGCTCGTACACTGAAGCTTTCTTT. Its protein is CASTGGGSYTEAFF. The variable domain in full, with the rest retrieved from reference TRBV2 and TRBJ1-1, is EPEVTQTPSHQVTQMGQEVILRCVPISNHLYFYWYRQILGQKVEFLVSFYNNEISEKSEIFDDQFSVERPDGSNFTLKIRSTKLEDSAMYFCASTGGGSYTEAFFGQGTRLTVV.

This chain links TRBV15 with TRBJ1-4; D gene unclear. This CDR3 contains 13 residues. CDR1 is LNHNV and CDR2 is YYDKDF in the germline V gene (reference sequence). V gave up 1 base and J gave up 3 bases, with 3 bases separating them. CDR3 residues: CATSRGPNEKLFF. Here the CDR3 DNA reads TGTGCCACCAGCAGAGGCCCTAATGAAAAACTGTTTTTT.

The gene calls are TRBV6-1 and TRBJ1-2; D call uncertain. The germline gives CDR1 MNHNS, CDR2 SASEGT. The V and J ends lost 4 bases and 0 bases respectively, with 6 bases between them. The CDR3 is 13 amino acids. The CDR3 coding sequence is TGTGCCAGCAGTGTTGCAGCTAACTATGGCTACACCTTC. This sequence encodes CASSVAANYGYTF.

The V call is TRBV6-1, the J call TRBJ2-7; TRBD1 aligns across 9 bases. The V segment lost 6 bases and the J segment 4 bases; nucleotides outside the gene matches: 7. The CDR3 spans 14 residues. The germline gives CDR1 MNHNS, CDR2 SASEGT. The CDR3 loop is CASSKQGASYEQYF. The CDR3 DNA sequence: TGTGCCAGCAGCAAACAGGGGGCGTCGTACGAGCAGTACTTC.